This TCR beta chain was found in a study of blood T cell repertoires in COVID-19. Looking at the study overall: T cells, B-cell-depleted T cells, or PBMCs provided the cDNA or gDNA that served as material.

Germline V gene lookup returns CDR1 LNHDA and CDR2 SQIVND (reference sequence). V shed 3 bases and J 4 bases; nucleotides not matched to a gene: 4. CDR3 length: 16 amino acids. This clone was recorded a few times. Patients in Seattle were enrolled during active infection, then followed longitudinally. Profiled with immunoSEQ multiplex PCR; TCRdb holds only in-frame clones, not every one. The table has 200,000 or so clones, 70% to 90% seen once. This rearrangement joins TRBV19 to TRBJ1-6, with 9 bases matching TRBD1. Material: peripheral blood. The TCR sequence derives from a man aged 45-60 years with COVID-19, enrolled during active disease. The CDR3 sequence is CASSMGQGPYNSPLHF. In DNA, the CDR3 is TGTGCCAGTAGTATGGGACAGGGCCCTTATAATTCACCCCTCCACTTT.